These T cell receptor beta chains were read from a single sample in a study of blood T cell repertoires in COVID-19. Data came from immunoSEQ multiplex PCR; TCRdb stores just in-frame clones and leaves some out. Of under 200,000 clones listed, about 90% are singletons. The sequencing input was peripheral blood. The receptors shown here come from a man aged 60 to 75 with active or convalescent COVID-19. Both conserved end residues are part of each CDR3. The D gene is left open where the match is weak. Size values are once, few and many counts, or a class for expanded clones, and some rows have none.

.	TRBV4-2	.	18	TRBJ1-1	CASSQERLLGGANTEAFF	TGTGCCAGCAGCCAAGAGAGGTTGTTGGGGGGTGCGAACACTGAAGCTTTCTTT
.	TRBV27	.	16	TRBJ2-2	CASSLRDTTRTGELFF	TGTGCCAGCAGTTTAAGGGACACTACTCGAACCGGGGAGCTGTTTTTT
.	TRBV4-1	TRBD1	15	TRBJ1-2	CASSPMTGANYGYTF	TGCGCCAGCAGCCCTATGACAGGGGCTAACTATGGCTACACCTTC
.	TRBV7-8	.	17	TRBJ1-2	CASSLEQGLGVVYGYTF	TGTGCCAGCAGCTTAGAGCAGGGACTCGGGGTAGTTTATGGCTACACCTTC
.	TRBV19	.	13	TRBJ1-5	CASNGGGNQPQHF	TGTGCCAGTAATGGAGGGGGCAATCAGCCCCAGCATTTT
.	TRBV29-1	.	11	TRBJ2-7	CSVEANYEQYF	TGCAGCGTTGAAGCCAACTACGAGCAGTACTTC
once	TRBV5-1	.	14	TRBJ2-2	CASSLGAHTGELFF	TGCGCCAGCAGCTTGGGGGCGCACACCGGGGAGCTGTTTTTT
few	TRBV29-1	TRBD1	15	TRBJ1-5	CSVMGGTDSNQPQHF	TGCAGCGTAATGGGCGGGACAGATAGCAATCAGCCCCAGCATTTT
once	TRBV29-1	TRBD1	15	TRBJ2-3	CSVVTGTGGSDTQYF	TGCAGCGTCGTAACCGGGACAGGGGGATCAGATACGCAGTATTTT
.	TRBV18	TRBD1	18	TRBJ1-2	CASSLSGQGTLANYGYTF	TGTGCCAGCTCACTATCGGGACAGGGGACTCTAGCTAACTATGGCTACACCTTC
.	TRBV19	TRBD1	13	TRBJ1-4	CATHGQVNEKLFF	TGTGCCACTCACGGACAGGTTAATGAAAAACTGTTTTTT
.	TRBV5-4	.	15	TRBJ1-1	CASSRAAGKSTEAFF	TGTGCCAGCAGCCGGGCCGCAGGGAAAAGCACTGAAGCTTTCTTT
once	TRBV19	.	14	TRBJ2-7	CASSINAGPYEQYF	TGTGCCAGTAGTATAAATGCAGGTCCCTACGAGCAGTACTTC
.	TRBV5-5	.	14	TRBJ1-2	CASSLGGVQSGYTF	TGTGCCAGCAGCTTAGGAGGGGTTCAGTCTGGCTACACCTTC
once	TRBV7-9	TRBD2	14	TRBJ2-1	CASSPPLAGNEQFF	TGTGCCAGCAGCCCACCACTAGCGGGGAATGAGCAGTTCTTC
.	TRBV6-6	TRBD1	15	TRBJ1-1	CASSYRQGKNTEAFF	TGTGCCAGCAGTTACAGACAGGGGAAGAACACTGAAGCTTTCTTT
.	TRBV4-1	.	13	TRBJ1-2	CASSQGGFYGYTF	TGCGCCAGCAGCCAAGGCGGATTCTATGGCTACACCTTC
.	TRBV5-5	TRBD1	15	TRBJ2-3	CASSGDRGRTDTQYF	TGTGCCAGCAGCGGGGACAGGGGCCGCACAGATACGCAGTATTTT
.	TRBV12-1	.	17	TRBJ2-6	CASSLGRGKSGANVLTF	TGTGCCAGCAGCCTCGGCAGGGGTAAGTCTGGGGCCAACGTCCTGACTTTC
.	TRBV27	.	14	TRBJ1-6	CASSPVGDNSPLHF	TGTGCCAGCAGTCCGGTCGGGGATAATTCACCCCTCCACTTT
.	TRBV11-2	TRBD2	12	TRBJ2-5	CASSLRSGAQYF	TGTGCCAGCAGCCTCAGGAGCGGGGCCCAGTACTTC
.	TRBV4-1	TRBD2	17	TRBJ2-2	CASSHGLAGGRTGELFF	TGCGCCAGCAGCCACGGACTAGCGGGGGGGCGAACCGGGGAGCTGTTTTTT
.	TRBV6-1	TRBD2	16	TRBJ2-1	CASSEKASGGYNEQFF	TGTGCCAGCAGTGAAAAGGCTAGCGGGGGATACAATGAGCAGTTCTTC
few	TRBV6-5	.	14	TRBJ2-3	CASTPPGGRDTQYF	TGTGCCAGCACCCCCCCCGGGGGTAGAGATACGCAGTATTTT
.	TRBV15	.	15	TRBJ2-5	CATSRDSVRGETQYF	TGTGCCACCAGCAGAGATTCGGTCCGGGGGGAGACCCAGTACTTC
.	TRBV3-1/TRBV3-2	TRBD2	15	TRBJ2-2	CASSLGLEFSGELFF	TGTGCCAGCAGCCTGGGACTAGAATTCTCCGGGGAGCTGTTTTTT
once	TRBV5-1	.	15	TRBJ1-2	CASSSVNPGHGGYTF	TGCGCCAGCAGCTCAGTGAATCCGGGACACGGAGGATACACCTTC
.	TRBV18	.	13	TRBJ1-2	CASSRQEASGYTF	TGTGCCAGCTCACGACAGGAAGCATCAGGCTACACCTTC
.	TRBV6-1	TRBD1	15	TRBJ1-3	CASSEPTGVGNTIYF	TGTGCCAGCAGTGAACCGACAGGGGTTGGAAACACCATATATTTT
.	TRBV10-3	.	12	TRBJ2-7	CAISGPRGEQYF	TGTGCCATCTCAGGCCCACGGGGCGAGCAGTACTTC
.	TRBV6-5	TRBD1	13	TRBJ1-2	CASSRDRGHGYTF	TGTGCCAGCAGTAGAGACAGGGGGCATGGCTACACCTTC
.	TRBV7-6	.	16	TRBJ2-1	CASSFPLRSSYNEQFF	TGTGCCAGCAGCTTCCCTCTCCGGAGCTCCTACAATGAGCAGTTCTTC
.	TRBV5-1	.	16	TRBJ2-3	CASSLGGPISTDTQYF	TGCGCCAGCAGCTTGGGAGGGCCGATTAGCACAGATACGCAGTATTTT
.	TRBV10-3	.	13	TRBJ1-1	CAISGGENTEAFF	TGTGCCATCAGCGGGGGGGAGAACACTGAAGCTTTCTTT
.	TRBV7-9	.	12	TRBJ1-2	CASSLEQGRVGF	TGTGCCAGCAGCTTAGAACAGGGAAGAGTAGGCTTC
.	TRBV10-2	TRBD1	14	TRBJ2-7	CASSEDRATYEQYF	TGCGCCAGCAGTGAAGACAGGGCTACCTACGAGCAGTACTTC
.	TRBV5-4	TRBD2	17	TRBJ2-2	CASSSLTSGGATGELFF	TGTGCCAGCAGCTCGTTGACTAGCGGGGGGGCCACCGGGGAGCTGTTTTTT
.	TRBV19	TRBD2	16	TRBJ2-4	CASSPRPAGGSNIQYF	TGTGCCAGTAGTCCGAGGCCAGCGGGGGGTTCCAACATTCAGTACTTC
once	TRBV3-1/TRBV3-2	.	14	TRBJ1-5	CASSQSSGNQPQHF	TGTGCCAGCAGCCAGTCCAGTGGCAATCAGCCCCAGCATTTT
.	TRBV18	TRBD1	14	TRBJ1-1	CASSRDRVDTEAFF	TGTGCCAGCTCACGCGACAGGGTGGACACTGAAGCTTTCTTT
.	TRBV2	.	15	TRBJ2-1	CASSASRGPYNEQFF	TGTGCCAGCAGTGCTTCGCGGGGACCCTACAATGAGCAGTTCTTC
.	TRBV5-5	.	13	TRBJ1-2	CASSLGQSYGYTF	TGTGCCAGCAGCTTGGGACAGAGCTATGGCTACACCTTC
.	TRBV5-6	.	12	TRBJ2-7	CASSGNSYEQYF	TGTGCCAGCAGCGGCAACTCCTACGAGCAGTACTTC
once	TRBV3-1/TRBV3-2	.	14	TRBJ2-5	CASSQTPGEETQYF	TGTGCCAGCAGCCAGACACCCGGGGAAGAGACCCAGTACTTC
.	TRBV5-1	.	14	TRBJ2-7	CASTTDPSSYEQYF	TGCGCCAGCACTACAGACCCAAGCTCCTACGAGCAGTACTTC
.	TRBV5-4	TRBD2	16	TRBJ2-1	CASSYLTSGGAYEQFF	TGTGCCAGCAGCTACCTAACTAGCGGGGGGGCATATGAGCAGTTCTTC
.	TRBV5-1	.	15	TRBJ1-2	CASSLVAGSNYGYTF	TGCGCCAGCAGCTTGGTTGCGGGGAGCAACTATGGCTACACCTTC
.	TRBV12-2	.	16	TRBJ1-5	CASRSPHPRRNQPQHF	TGTGCAAGTCGCTCCCCCCACCCCCGGAGGAATCAGCCCCAGCATTTT
once	TRBV19	.	16	TRBJ1-5	CASSIDRQYSNQPQHF	TGTGCCAGTAGTATAGATCGACAGTATAGCAATCAGCCCCAGCATTTT
.	TRBV30	.	14	TRBJ1-3	CAWTVGWGGNTIYF	TGTGCCTGGACTGTAGGGTGGGGGGGGAACACCATATATTTT
.	TRBV5-8	.	15	TRBJ1-5	CASSEKGGWDQPQHF	TGTGCCAGCAGCGAAAAAGGGGGTTGGGATCAGCCCCAGCATTTT
.	TRBV5-1	TRBD1	15	TRBJ1-1	CASKGDRGRYTEAFF	TGCGCCAGCAAGGGGGATAGGGGGCGGTACACTGAAGCTTTCTTT
.	TRBV7-8	.	15	TRBJ1-2	CASSRSRTVNYGYTF	TGTGCCAGCAGCCGATCAAGGACAGTCAACTATGGCTACACCTTC